The clone carrying this TCR beta chain was counted a single time. The antigen remains unidentified. The CDR3 is 18 amino acids. CDR1 and CDR2 (germline): SGHDN, FVKESK. Trimming cost V 1 base and J 5 bases; bases outside gene matches: 7. Primers included in the PCR were 60 Vbeta and 13 Jbeta primers. The method was immunoSEQ multiplex PCR; TCRdb's version includes in-frame clones alone and lacks a portion of them. The sample has some 150,000 clones, 70% to 80% seen once. This sample was included in a study of cytomegalovirus exposure and HLA in healthy donors. Findings and limits, study-wide: Listed as cytomegalovirus-associated were 150 or so TCR beta chains. Roughly uniform sequencing depth across donors was assumed, possibly incorrectly. In a later analysis, productive TCRs from donors in an Asian-associated ancestry cluster reportedly carried fewer N-insertions than the cohort mean. A few CMV-associated chains were confirmed in vitro to be specific for CMV antigens.

This chain links TRBV14 with TRBJ2-2; TRBD2 matches at 13 bases. The TCR sequence derives from a human donor in good health. Input material: PBMCs. The chain's CDR3 is CASSQGLAGGRLTGELFF. In nucleotides, the CDR3 is TGTGCCAGCAGCCAAGGACTAGCGGGAGGTCGATTAACCGGGGAGCTGTTTTTT. Full variable domain (outside the CDR3, taken from reference TRBV14 and TRBJ2-2): EAGVTQFPSHSVIEKGQTVTLRCDPISGHDNLYWYRRVMGKEIKFLLHFVKESKQDESGMPNNRFLAERTGGTYSTLKVQPAELEDSGVYFCASSQGLAGGRLTGELFFGEGSRLTVL.